This passage covers 14 T cell receptor beta chains from one sample sequenced in a study of shared clonotypes between healthy human individuals. The repertoire was sequenced with immunoSEQ multiplex PCR; TCRdb's copy has only in-frame clones and lacks some. The sample holds about 1.5 million clones, more than 95% seen once. Material for sequencing was naive CD4+ T cells sorted from blood. The subset was: CD45RA+ positively selected. The source is a man aged 25 to 40 in good health.

On this clone: The sample contains more than one DNA sequence encoding this CDR3. The V call is TRBV4-1, the J call TRBJ2-7; TRBD2 agrees at 10 bases. V lost 1 base to trimming and J lost 5 bases; unmatched junction nucleotides: 5. Germline lookup yields CDR1 MGHRA and CDR2 YSYEKL. The CDR3 is 15 residues long. In DNA, the CDR3 is TGCGCCAGCAGCCAAGCTAGCGGGAGCCGGGACGAGCAGTACTTC. It encodes CASSQASGSRDEQYF.

The chain couples TRBV5-1 to TRBJ1-1; 7 positions match TRBD1. There are 22 residues in the CDR3. Germline loops: CDR1 SGHRS, CDR2 YFSETQ. V was pared by 0 bases and J by 7 bases, with 30 bases of the junction left unmatched. The CDR3 reads CASSLAFFARGAKKPKDLEAFF. The CDR3 nucleotides read TGCGCCAGCAGCTTGGCATTTTTTGCCAGGGGGGCGAAAAAACCCAAAGATCTTGAAGCTTTCTTT.

The V gene is TRBV7-9, the J gene TRBJ1-4, with TRBD1 matching 10 bases. The CDR3 totals 15 residues. V trimming: 4 bases; J trimming: 8 bases; junction bases outside the gene matches: 7. Germline V gene data show CDR1 as SEHNR and CDR2 as FQNEAQ (reference sequence). The CDR3 loop is CASSYPGTGDEKLFF. DNA of the CDR3: TGTGCCAGCAGCTACCCCGGGACAGGGGACGAAAAACTGTTTTTT. Using reference TRBV7-9 and TRBJ1-4 for the parts outside the CDR3, the full variable domain is DTGVSQNPRHKITKRGQNVTFRCDPISEHNRLYWYRQTLGQGPEFLTYFQNEAQLEKSRLLSDRFSAERPKGSFSTLEIQRTEQGDSAMYLCASSYPGTGDEKLFFGSGTQLSVL.

The V and J genes are TRBV6-1 and TRBJ1-1, with D tentatively TRBD1 (6 bases). V lost 2 bases to trimming and J lost 11 bases, with 9 bases between them. Germline CDR1 is MNHNS and CDR2 is SASEGT. This CDR3 contains 11 residues. The CDR3 DNA sequence: TGTGCCAGCAGTGAACAGGGGACGGCTTTCTTT. Its translation: CASSEQGTAFF.

The genes are TRBV9 and TRBJ2-7; tentatively, D is TRBD1 or TRBD2 (5 bases each). Trimming stripped 4 bases from V and 2 bases from J, with 10 bases between. The germline gives CDR1 SGDLS, CDR2 YYNGEE. The CDR3 has 13 amino acids. The CDR3 DNA follows: TGTGCCAGCAGCCGAGGGGTGACCTACGAGCAGTACTTC. Translated: CASSRGVTYEQYF.

This clone came up a few times. The rearrangement joins TRBV5-1 to TRBJ2-7, with 7 positions matching TRBD2. Germline CDR1 and CDR2: SGHRS and YFSETQ. CDR3 length: 13 residues. V was pared by 7 bases and J by 5 bases, with 9 bases of the junction left unmatched. Written as DNA, the CDR3 is TGCGCCAGCGAAAGCGGGGCCGGGGACGAGCAGTACTTC. As protein: CASESGAGDEQYF.

The CDR3 DNA is TGTGCCAGCTCACCAACGGCAGCCTTATACAATGAGCAGTTCTTC. Encoded protein: CASSPTAALYNEQFF. This chain links TRBV18 with TRBJ2-1; no reliable D call. Germline V gives CDR1 KGHSH, CDR2 LQKENI. Trimming left V 2 bases short and J 4 bases short, with 12 bases between. This CDR3 comprises 15 residues.

Only one count was recorded for this clone. The same CDR3 arises from other DNA sequences in this sample as well. The V and J genes are TRBV28 and TRBJ2-6; D not certain. V was cut by 6 bases and J by 4 bases, with 4 bases left in between. Looked up from germline, CDR1 is MDHEN and CDR2 is SYDVKM. CDR3 length equals 12 residues. CDR3 region: CASRAGANVLTF. DNA of the CDR3: TGTGCCAGCAGGGCCGGGGCCAACGTCCTGACTTTC.

The chain carries TRBV28 and TRBJ1-5; no definite D call. The CDR3 loop spans 18 amino acids. Trimming cost V 2 bases and J 0 bases, with 17 bases left between them. Germline V gene data show CDR1 as MDHEN and CDR2 as SYDVKM. CDR3 region: CASSLPRRSPYSNQPQHF. The CDR3 DNA is TGTGCCAGCAGTTTACCCCGCAGGAGCCCATATAGCAATCAGCCCCAGCATTTT.

This chain links TRBV25-1 with TRBJ1-1; TRBD1 is a possible D gene (6 bases). Germline CDR1 MGHDK, CDR2 SYGVNS. The CDR3 totals 14 residues. Trimming left V 6 bases short and J 1 base short, with 12 bases between. Here the CDR3 DNA reads TGTGCCAGCAGACTGCAGGGGCGGAACACTGAAGCTTTCTTT. Translation gives CASRLQGRNTEAFF.

V and J are TRBV10-2 and TRBJ2-4, with 11 bases fitting TRBD1. V shed 4 bases and J 3 bases; nucleotides not matched to a gene: 11. The CDR3 extends over 18 amino acids. The germline V gene has CDR1 WSHSY and CDR2 SAAADI. The CDR3 DNA reads TGCGCCAGCAGTGTCTTGGGACAGGGGGTGGGTGGCAAAAACATTCAGTACTTC. As protein: CASSVLGQGVGGKNIQYF.

The V call is TRBV5-1, the J call TRBJ2-1, with 8 bases that match TRBD2. J was trimmed by 7 bases and V by 2 bases; bases with no gene match: 11. The CDR3 totals 16 residues. Germline V gene data show CDR1 as SGHRS and CDR2 as YFSETQ. The CDR3, as DNA: TGCGCCAGCAGCTTTAACGCGAACGGGAGGGGGAATGAGCAGTTCTTC. Translation: CASSFNANGRGNEQFF.

CDR3 sequence reads: CASSPRSYEQYF. As DNA, the CDR3 is TGTGCCAGCAGCCCCAGATCCTACGAGCAGTACTTC. This chain connects TRBV6-1 to TRBJ2-7; no firm D call. Germline loops: CDR1 MNHNS, CDR2 SASEGT. The V gene lost 6 bases and the J gene lost 1 base, with 7 bases spanning the gap. The CDR3 is made up of 12 amino acids.

The V call is TRBV5-8, the J call TRBJ2-3; D assignment may be TRBD1 or TRBD2 (7 bases each). From germline, CDR1 is SGHTS and CDR2 YDEGEE. The V end lost 4 bases, the J end lost 2 bases, and 17 bases lay between the germline ends. This CDR3 contains 16 residues. Written as DNA, the CDR3 is TGTGCCAGCAGCACTACAGGGGAGGGAACCACAGATACGCAGTATTTT. It translates to CASSTTGEGTTDTQYF.